A single T cell receptor (beta chain) is shown here with its context. Its antigen is currently not known. No base quality values were provided; no much bigger clone lies one nucleotide off. The sample originates from a study of blood T cell repertoires in COVID-19 (dated by TCRdb to 2020 to 2021). Regarding the study in general: Samples covering the acute and convalescent phases of COVID-19 were provided by collaborators in the United States, Italy and Spain. The material from the prospective study consisted of cDNA or gDNA derived from T cells, B-cell-depleted T cells, or PBMCs. The dataset comprised deeply sampled blood TCRbeta repertoires from subjects exposed to, actively infected with, or recovered from COVID-19. The repertoires were made available in a free public database intended to serve as a resource for research on the immune response to SARS-CoV-2. Samples came from the ongoing ImmuneRACE study (first 160 participants) plus 1,254 subjects from 6 global collaborators. Nearly every sample came with metadata listing a de-identified subject ID, COVID-19 status, age in years and sex. Where available, HLA class I and class II types were taken from metadata supplied by the sample provider and were not determined by assay-based typing.

The paper's findings and limits, for the study overall: The quantity of clinical and demographic metadata differed by source and by participant and was supplied without curation.

TCRbeta CDR3 regions were amplified from genomic DNA using the immunoSEQ Assay, a bias-controlled multiplex PCR. The study's own analysis went as follows. The number of nucleated cells in each sample was estimated by amplification of reference gene primers within the assay. Sequence reads were collapsed and filtered to measure the absolute abundance of every unique TCRbeta CDR3 rearrangement. For each sample, productive Simpson clonality was calculated as the square root of Simpson's diversity index across productive rearrangements. This is the immuneACCESS table as TCRdb keeps it, with only in-frame sequences that have V and J called. A part of the clones is gone; compared with another copy, unresolved V genes explain less than half, and the rest is unexplained. V and J calls and clone size are as listed in that table; D and trimming were resolved from the DNA. This sample lists under 200,000 clones; approximately 83% were detected once. The leading ten clones occupy 2.5% to 3.5% of the sample.

V lost 8 bases and J lost 8 bases, and the count of bases not matched to a germline gene is 13. Spanning cysteine to phenylalanine, the CDR3 consists of 16 amino acids. Solely the CDR3 DNA is kept, with 48 bases framed from the first base. Each collaborating institution followed its own protocols to collect whole blood in K2EDTA tubes. For TCRbeta analysis, collaborators shipped samples in one of three forms: frozen whole blood, isolated PBMCs, or DNA extracted from either of those sample types. The chain was built from TRBV23-1 and TRBJ1-5; 12 bases in between match TRBD1. TRBV23-1 is an open reading frame, and its role is uncertain. The sequence came from a woman aged 55-69 years with acute or convalescent COVID-19. The sequenced sample was peripheral blood. The DNA sequence is as follows: TGCGCCAGCTCGGCTACCGGGACAGGGGGCTGGAAGCCCCAGCATTTT. The translation is CASSATGTGGWKPQHF.